Reported below is one T cell receptor (beta chain). This CDR3 has 14 residues. V was trimmed by 4 bases and J by 7 bases, leaving 15 bases between them. The germline gives CDR1 SGHRS, CDR2 YFSETQ. This entry comes from a study of blood T cell repertoires in COVID-19. Profiling relied on immunoSEQ multiplex PCR, and the TCRdb table lists in-frame clones only, not all of them. The sample holds more than 200,000 clones, around 90% seen once. This sequence was found in an older man with acute or convalescent COVID-19. The material sequenced was peripheral blood. The V and J genes are TRBV5-1 and TRBJ1-5; D might be TRBD1 (5 bases). CDR3 coding DNA: TGCGCCAGCAGCGCCGGGACCGCGGGACAGCCCCAGCATTTT. Residues: CASSAGTAGQPQHF.